A single sample is the source of the 16 T cell receptor beta chains below, sequenced in a study of T cell responses to AZD1222 COVID-19 vaccine. The assay was immunoSEQ multiplex PCR, and TCRdb's table has in-frame clones only and misses some. The sample includes 65,000 to 85,000 clones, approximately 91% of them seen just once. The sample consisted of peripheral blood, taken on day 0 of AZD1222 vaccination. The receptors stem from an adult in good health.

The chain joins TRBV28 to TRBJ2-2; TRBD2 agrees at 8 bases. The germline V gene has CDR1 MDHEN and CDR2 SYDVKM. Trimming cost V 5 bases and J 6 bases; bases outside gene matches: 14. This CDR3 comprises 17 residues. CDR3 sequence (DNA): TGTGCCAGCAGTAGCGTAGTGGGACTAGGGATGGCCGGGGAGCTGTTTTTT. It specifies CASSSVVGLGMAGELFF.

The gene calls are TRBV11-3 and TRBJ2-2; 8 bases map to TRBD1. The V gene end was trimmed by 4 bases and the J gene end by 2 bases; junction bases not matched to a gene: 6. The CDR3 length is 16 residues. Germline values: CDR1 SGHNT, CDR2 YENEEA. The CDR3 loop is CASSSGQGTNTGELFF. The CDR3 DNA sequence: TGTGCCAGCAGCTCTGGACAGGGTACAAACACCGGGGAGCTGTTTTTT.

This chain links TRBV28 with TRBJ1-5, with D unclear. This CDR3 is built from 13 residues. Trimming took 10 bases from V and 6 from J, leaving 16 bases between them. Per the germline V gene, CDR1 is MDHEN and CDR2 is SYDVKM. The CDR3 region is CATNPQAGQPQHF. The CDR3 nucleotides are TGTGCCACCAACCCCCAAGCGGGTCAGCCCCAGCATTTT.

This clone showed up just a few times. The V call is TRBV5-6, the J call TRBJ1-6; D might be TRBD1 (5 bases). This CDR3 contains 14 residues. Looked up from germline, CDR1 is SGHDT and CDR2 is YYEEEE. The V end was cut by 3 bases, the J end by 4 bases, with 8 bases between. The CDR3 region is CASSSQGYNSPLHF. In nucleotides, the CDR3 is TGTGCCAGCAGCTCCCAGGGTTATAATTCACCCCTCCACTTT.

The chain recombines TRBV13 with TRBJ2-2, with D perhaps matching TRBD2 (6 bases). Germline loops: CDR1 PRHDT, CDR2 FYEKMQ (reference sequence). This CDR3 has 15 amino acids. Trimming removed 4 bases from V and 4 bases from J, with 13 bases in between. CDR3 residues: CASSSPGVGTGELFF. CDR3 coding DNA: TGTGCCAGCAGCTCCCCGGGGGTAGGCACCGGGGAGCTGTTTTTT.

The chain uses TRBV19 and TRBJ1-6; 7 bases agree with TRBD1. The CDR3 contains 15 residues. Germline V gives CDR1 LNHDA, CDR2 SQIVND (reference sequence). The ends lost 3 bases at V and 7 bases at J; junction bases unmatched: 6. The CDR3 spells CASSMGTAGNSPLHF. The CDR3 DNA is TGTGCCAGTAGTATGGGGACAGCGGGGAATTCACCCCTCCACTTT.

The V gene is TRBV7-6, the J gene TRBJ2-5; no reliable D call. The CDR3 consists of 15 residues. The germline gives CDR1 SGHVS, CDR2 FNYEAQ. V was shortened by 2 bases and J by 3 bases, with 13 bases between the two germline ends. CDR3 amino acids: CASSLMTLREETQYF. CDR3 DNA: TGTGCCAGCAGCTTAATGACCTTAAGGGAAGAGACCCAGTACTTC.

The chain has TRBV9 and TRBJ2-5; 7 bases agree with TRBD2. This CDR3 contains 14 residues. The germline V gene encodes CDR1 SGDLS and CDR2 YYNGEE. The ends lost 2 bases at V and 2 bases at J; junction bases unmatched: 3. CDR3 in DNA: TGTGCCAGCAGCGTGCTAGCGGATCAAGAGACCCAGTACTTC. Its translation is CASSVLADQETQYF.

This chain connects TRBV2 to TRBJ1-2, with D perhaps TRBD1 (5 bases). Germline CDR1 and CDR2: SNHLY and FYNNEI. Trimming shortened V by 3 bases and J by 2 bases, and 7 bases separated the two germline ends. CDR3 length: 13 amino acids. Here the CDR3 reads CASSDGGNYGYTF. CDR3 nucleotide sequence: TGTGCCAGCAGTGACGGGGGGAACTATGGCTACACCTTC.

V gene TRBV24-1 combines with J gene TRBJ2-5; TRBD1 aligns across 11 bases. CDR1 KGHDR and CDR2 SFDVKD come from the germline V gene. This CDR3 contains 16 residues. V lost 4 bases to trimming and J lost 2 bases; unmatched junction nucleotides: 5. The CDR3 loop reads CATSDGTGGPQETQYF. CDR3 DNA sequence: TGTGCCACCAGTGACGGGACAGGGGGACCTCAAGAGACCCAGTACTTC.

The chain combines TRBV5-4 with TRBJ1-1; no definite D call. The length of the CDR3 is 15 residues. With 1 base removed from V and 1 base from J, the gap between germline ends came to 11 bases. Germline V gene lookup returns CDR1 SGHNT and CDR2 YYREEE (reference sequence). CDR3 in DNA: TGTGCCAGCAGCTTGAGTGCCAGAAGGAACACTGAAGCTTTCTTT. It codes for CASSLSARRNTEAFF.

This chain uses TRBV7-2 with TRBJ2-3, with D maybe TRBD2 (7 bases). Germline CDR1 SGHTA, CDR2 FQGNSA. V was pared by 3 bases and J by 2 bases, with 12 bases between. This CDR3 comprises 15 residues. The CDR3 bases are TGTGCCAGCAGCTTGGTGGGGGGGGCCACAGATACGCAGTATTTT. This codes for CASSLVGGATDTQYF.

The J gene is TRBJ1-2, the V gene TRBV5-1; tentative D call: TRBD1 (5 bases). CDR3 length equals 13 residues. CDR1 SGHRS and CDR2 YFSETQ come from the germline V gene. V lost 2 bases and J lost 7, with 12 bases in between. The chain's CDR3 is CASSFTGGTGYTF. The CDR3, as DNA: TGCGCCAGCAGCTTTACGGGGGGGACTGGCTACACCTTC.

In this sample, this clone turned up once. The CDR3 sequence: CASINRADNEQFF. The CDR3 DNA reads as TGTGCCAGCATCAACAGGGCTGACAATGAGCAGTTCTTC. The rearrangement links TRBV7-2 to TRBJ2-1; D possibly corresponds to TRBD1 (6 bases). The germline CDR1 and CDR2 sequences are SGHTA and FQGNSA. V was shortened by 7 bases and J by 5 bases, with 12 bases between the two germline ends. This CDR3 has 13 amino acids.

V is TRBV7-9 and J is TRBJ2-3; 10 nucleotides agree with TRBD2. Germline V gives CDR1 SEHNR, CDR2 FQNEAQ (reference sequence). Trimming cost V 8 bases and J 0 bases; bases outside gene matches: 8. There are 16 residues in the CDR3. CDR3 amino acids: CASVERGGGSTDTQYF. The DNA for the CDR3 is TGTGCCAGCGTAGAGCGGGGGGGCGGGAGCACAGATACGCAGTATTTT.

The chain couples TRBV19 to TRBJ2-1; TRBD2 matches 11 bases. Per germline, CDR1 LNHDA and CDR2 SQIVND (reference sequence). The J segment lost 0 bases and the V segment lost 7 bases, leaving 5 bases of the junction unmatched. The CDR3 consists of 16 residues. This CDR3 reads CASKMTSGTSYNEQFF. The CDR3 DNA follows: TGTGCCAGTAAAATGACTAGCGGGACCTCCTACAATGAGCAGTTCTTC.